This entry lists 3 T cell receptor beta chains sequenced from one sample in a study of blood T cells in healthy people across ages. The second PCR ran about 6 to 12 cycles with a sample-barcoded 5' primer and J-beta primers. Via MiXCR, TCRdb re-called the 5' RACE reads, giving one row per CDR3 protein. Of some 1,800,000 distinct CDR3 sequences in the sample, about 39% are singletons; the top ten hold more than 20%. The sequencing sample was made of blood. The receptors here all came from a human donor in good health.

This chain uses TRBV4-1 with TRBJ2-7; 10 nucleotides match TRBD2. CDR1 is MGHRA and CDR2 is YSYEKL in the germline V gene. V dropped 0 bases and J dropped 7; count of bases not matched to a gene: 9. This CDR3 has 16 residues. The DNA for the CDR3 is TGCGCCAGCAGCCAAGAGGCCCTAGCGGGGGAATGGGAGCAGTACTTC. Amino acids: CASSQEALAGEWEQYF.

V usage is TRBV6-2 or TRBV6-3 and J usage is TRBJ2-5; perhaps TRBD2 as D (6 bases). This CDR3 is 13 amino acids long. V lost 0 bases to trimming and J lost 11 bases, with 13 bases between them. In germline, CDR1 is MNHEY, CDR2 SVGEGT. CDR3 protein: CASSYSGGNEQYF. CDR3 nucleotide sequence: TGTGCCAGCAGTTACTCCGGGGGTAATGAGCAGTACTTC.

The CDR3 DNA sequence: TGTGCCAGCAGTGAAGAGGCTTGGGACAATGAGCAGTTCTTC. It codes for CASSEEAWDNEQFF. The V call is TRBV6-1, the J call TRBJ2-1; D remains unclear. Germline CDR1 reads MNHNS; CDR2 reads SASEGT. The V and J ends lost 1 base and 5 bases respectively, with 9 bases between them. This CDR3 is 14 amino acids long.